A single TCR beta chain is shown here with its context. The source of the sample is a study of blood T cell repertoires in COVID-19. About the study: Researchers got acute and convalescent COVID-19 samples from the United States, Italy and Spain.

Study members were between about 18 and 95 years old and lived in some 22 US regions. Cohorts were assigned according to the clinical history that participants reported. V lost 2 bases, J lost 2 bases, and 3 bases stayed unmatched. Germline V lookup: CDR1 MNHEY, CDR2 SVGAGI. The CDR3 totals 16 residues. In the source study's methods: Reference gene primer amplification in the assay estimated nucleated cell counts. Sequencing used immunoSEQ multiplex PCR; TCRdb keeps in-frame clones, though not all of them. Clonal size and the V and J genes are those of that table, whereas D and trimming came from the DNA. The sample includes 270,000 or so clones, roughly 90% seen only once; the top ten take about 2.1%.

The sequence derives from a woman aged 40-49 years with acute COVID-19. The sample taken for sequencing was PBMCs or T cells enriched from blood (not recorded which). The chain couples TRBV6-5 to TRBJ2-6; TRBD2 matches at 7 bases. The CDR3 DNA reads TGTGCCAGCAGTTACGGGGGGGTAACTGGGGCCAACGTCCTGACTTTC. This sequence encodes CASSYGGVTGANVLTF.